This passage covers 25 T cell receptor beta chains from one sample sequenced in a study of blood T cell repertoires in COVID-19. The assay was immunoSEQ multiplex PCR, and TCRdb's table has in-frame clones only and misses some. Of roughly 120,000 clones in the sample, over 85% are singletons; the top ten hold about 3.5%. The sequenced material came from peripheral blood. The source is a middle-aged man with active COVID-19.

The chain is built from TRBV12-3 or TRBV12-4 and TRBJ2-1, with 8 nucleotides matching TRBD2. The V gene end was trimmed by 7 bases and the J gene end by 6 bases; junction bases not matched to a gene: 5. CDR3 length equals 13 residues. The CDR3 reads CASTLLAANEQFF. CDR3 coding DNA: TGTGCCAGCACCTTACTAGCGGCCAATGAGCAGTTCTTC.

This chain joins TRBV19 and TRBJ1-4; possibly TRBD1 for D (6 bases). The germline V gene encodes CDR1 LNHDA and CDR2 SQIVND (reference sequence). Trimming shortened V by 0 bases and J by 3 bases, and 11 bases separated the two germline ends. The CDR3 covers 16 residues. Written as DNA, the CDR3 is TGTGCCAGTAGTATAGAGGGGGCCGTGCCTAATGAAAAACTGTTTTTT. Protein sequence: CASSIEGAVPNEKLFF.

This sequence joins TRBV3-1 (or the pseudogene TRBV3-2) and TRBJ2-7; no reliable D call. Trimming removed 1 base at V and 2 bases at J, with 6 bases between. This CDR3 comprises 13 residues. Germline V gene data show CDR1 as LGHDT and CDR2 as YNNKEL (reference sequence). The CDR3: CASSQVGPYEQYF. The CDR3 coding sequence is TGTGCCAGCAGCCAAGTTGGGCCCTACGAGCAGTACTTC.

This rearrangement joins TRBV19 to TRBJ2-3; 8 bases align to TRBD2. The CDR3 length is 14 residues. The V gene's germline CDR1 is LNHDA and CDR2 SQIVND (reference sequence). The ends lost 2 bases at V and 5 bases at J; junction bases unmatched: 3. CDR3 residues: CASSIILAEDTQYF. DNA for the CDR3: TGTGCCAGTAGTATAATACTAGCGGAAGATACGCAGTATTTT.

This clone was seen more than once but under ten times. The chain is built from TRBV2 and TRBJ1-5, with 10 bases aligning to TRBD1. With 6 bases clipped from V and 7 bases from J, the junction kept 9 bases outside the gene matches. There are 15 residues in the CDR3. Per the germline V gene, CDR1 is SNHLY and CDR2 is FYNNEI. Written as DNA, the CDR3 is TGTGCCAGCAGCCTCGGGACAGGGGATAGGCAGCCCCAGCATTTT. It is translated as CASSLGTGDRQPQHF.

For the CDR3, the DNA is TGTGCCAGCAGCCAAGGGAATAGCGGGAGGGCCGATGAGCAGTTCTTC. Translation gives CASSQGNSGRADEQFF. The J gene is TRBJ2-1, the V gene TRBV4-2; TRBD2 agrees at 11 bases. The CDR3 is 16 residues long. V lost 1 base and J lost 8; bases outside the gene matches: 7. CDR1 and CDR2 from the germline V gene are LGHNA and YNFKEQ.

This clone occurred a few times. This rearrangement joins TRBV12-5 to TRBJ2-1; no firm D call. The CDR3 extends over 14 amino acids. Germline V gene lookup returns CDR1 LGHNT and CDR2 FRNRAP. V lost 2 bases, J lost 4 bases, and 9 bases lay in between. The CDR3: CASGLSAFYNEQFF. The CDR3 DNA follows: TGTGCTAGTGGTTTGTCAGCGTTTTACAATGAGCAGTTCTTC.

The chain couples TRBV3-1 (or the pseudogene TRBV3-2) to TRBJ2-1, with 9 bases matching TRBD1. The junction had 12 bases not matched to a gene; V was cut back by 3 bases and J by 9 bases. Germline CDR1 reads LGHDT; CDR2 reads YNNKEL (reference sequence). CDR3 length: 16 amino acids. The CDR3 loop reads CASSQPGQGGSAEQFF. CDR3 coding DNA: TGTGCCAGCAGCCAGCCGGGACAGGGTGGGTCCGCTGAGCAGTTCTTC.

In its sample, this clone was seen a few times. An end of the junction does not agree with germline; a read error may underlie this. The chain links TRBV4-1 to TRBJ2-2, with 9 bases matching TRBD2. There are 17 residues in the CDR3. Looked up from germline, CDR1 is MGHRA and CDR2 is YSYEKL. The CDR3 loop reads CASSQVISGRNTGELFF. The CDR3 nucleotides read TGCGCCAGCAGCCAAGTTATCAGCGGGAGGAACACCGGTGAGCTGTTTTTT.

The chain recombines TRBV5-1 with TRBJ2-7; TRBD1 agrees at 10 bases. V shed 3 bases, J shed 6 bases, and the junction held 6 bases outside the gene matches. Germline V gene data show CDR1 as SGHRS and CDR2 as YFSETQ. This CDR3 is built from 14 residues. In nucleotides, the CDR3 is TGCGCCAGCAGCTACCAGGACAGGGGGATCGAGCAGTACTTC. Translated, it gives CASSYQDRGIEQYF.

This clone was counted between two and nine times. The chain carries TRBV5-6 and TRBJ2-3; the D gene is possibly TRBD1 (6 bases). The CDR3 is made up of 17 amino acids. V lost 0 bases and J 0 bases, leaving 14 bases between the germline ends. The germline CDR1 and CDR2 sequences are SGHDT and YYEEEE. CDR3 coding DNA: TGTGCCAGCAGCTTGGTCAGAGGGGGAAGTAGCACAGATACGCAGTATTTT. This codes for CASSLVRGGSSTDTQYF.

The CDR3 loop reads CASSKGLEQFF. The CDR3 bases are TGTGCCAGCAGTAAAGGACTGGAGCAGTTCTTC. The chain links TRBV12-3 or TRBV12-4 to TRBJ2-1; possible D gene TRBD2, 5 bases. V gave up 5 bases and J gave up 10 bases, with 9 bases separating them. The CDR3 consists of 11 residues.

The CDR3 here is CSVRDSSLYNEQFF. The CDR3 DNA follows: TGCAGCGTCCGGGACTCGTCCCTCTACAATGAGCAGTTCTTC. This chain joins TRBV29-1 and TRBJ2-1; D possibly corresponds to TRBD2 (6 bases). This CDR3 region has 14 residues. Germline V gives CDR1 SQVTM, CDR2 ANQGSEA. Trimming left V 6 bases short and J 3 bases short, with 15 bases between.

This clone came up once. This chain connects TRBV1 to TRBJ2-7; TRBD2, as called in the table, went unchecked against the DNA. TRBV1 is classified as a pseudogene. This CDR3 has 16 residues. The CDR3 coding sequence is TGCACCAGCAGCCGGCAACTAGCGGAGCCCCTATACGAGCAGTACGTC. This codes for CTSSRQLAEPLYEQYV.

V gene TRBV5-4 combines with J gene TRBJ1-2, with D maybe TRBD1 (5 bases). The CDR3 is made up of 14 amino acids. Germline V gives CDR1 SGHNT, CDR2 YYREEE (reference sequence). Trimming pared 6 bases from V and 8 bases from J, leaving 20 bases between. CDR3 loop: CASTQTDASPGYTF. The CDR3 DNA reads as TGTGCCAGCACCCAGACAGACGCGAGTCCAGGCTACACCTTC.

This clone has a handful of counts. V usage is TRBV3-1 (or the pseudogene TRBV3-2) and J usage is TRBJ2-1; TRBD2 matches at 10 bases. The CDR3 covers 15 residues. Germline-derived CDR1 and CDR2 are LGHDT and YNNKEL (reference sequence). The V gene end was trimmed by 5 bases and the J gene end by 5 bases; junction bases not matched to a gene: 6. CDR3 region: CASSRAGGHNNEQFF. CDR3 DNA: TGTGCCAGCAGCAGAGCGGGGGGGCACAACAATGAGCAGTTCTTC.

The chain joins TRBV11-2 to TRBJ2-5; tentatively, D is TRBD1 (5 bases). Germline V gives CDR1 SGHAT, CDR2 FQNNGV. The CDR3 sequence is 14 residues long. V lost 0 bases and J lost 4, with 9 bases in between. The DNA of the CDR3 is TGTGCCAGCAGCTTAGAGACAGTCCTAGAGACCCAGTACTTC. The encoded protein is CASSLETVLETQYF.

The chain employs TRBV7-2 and TRBJ2-1, with a weak D call TRBD2 (6 bases). CDR3 length: 14 residues. Germline V gene lookup returns CDR1 SGHTA and CDR2 FQGNSA. Between the trimmed V and J ends, which lost 3 bases and 6 bases, there was a span of 12 bases. The CDR3 DNA follows: TGTGCCAGCAGCTTTAAGGGAGGCAGCAATGAGCAGTTCTTC. It translates to CASSFKGGSNEQFF.

The V gene is TRBV4-1, the J gene TRBJ2-3, with 7 bases that match TRBD1. The V and J ends lost 4 bases and 3 bases, in that order; junction bases with no gene match: 13. Germline V lookup: CDR1 MGHRA, CDR2 YSYEKL. The CDR3 has 17 residues. The CDR3 here is CASSPGWVGGGTDTQYF. In DNA form, the CDR3 reads TGCGCCAGCAGCCCCGGATGGGTAGGGGGCGGGACAGATACGCAGTATTTT.

The genes are TRBV19 and TRBJ1-1; no reliable D call. The V gene's germline CDR1 is LNHDA and CDR2 SQIVND (reference sequence). V was cut by 5 bases and J by 2 bases, with 9 bases left in between. The CDR3 is 13 residues long. The DNA of the CDR3 is TGTGCCAGTAGTCTCAGAATTAACACTGAAGCTTTCTTT. Its protein is CASSLRINTEAFF.

The chain's CDR3 is CASTIGSTNEKLFF. CDR3 sequence (DNA): TGTGCCAGCACCATCGGGTCAACTAATGAAAAACTGTTTTTT. The chain combines TRBV28 with TRBJ1-4; D call uncertain. V dropped 7 bases and J dropped 0 bases, with 9 bases sitting between them. There are 14 residues in the CDR3. CDR1 is MDHEN and CDR2 is SYDVKM in the germline V gene.

J is TRBJ1-4 and V is TRBV4-2; D might be TRBD1 (6 bases). The CDR3 spans 15 residues. Trimming cost V 1 base and J 5 bases, with 11 bases left between them. Germline lookup yields CDR1 LGHNA and CDR2 YNFKEQ. The CDR3 nucleotides read TGTGCCAGCAGCCAAGCCCACAGGGCGAATGAAAAACTGTTTTTT. Its translation is CASSQAHRANEKLFF.

This rearrangement joins TRBV19 to TRBJ1-2, with D perhaps matching TRBD1 (5 bases). Germline CDR1 LNHDA, CDR2 SQIVND (reference sequence). The length of the CDR3 is 13 residues. V lost 2 bases, J lost 4 bases, and 8 bases lay in between. The CDR3 sequence: CASSINTGYGYTF. The CDR3 region has the DNA TGTGCCAGTAGTATAAATACAGGCTATGGCTACACCTTC.

V and J are TRBV7-9 and TRBJ2-2; no firm D call. CDR1 is SEHNR and CDR2 is FQNEAQ in the germline V gene (reference sequence). V lost 5 bases, J lost 6 bases, and 13 bases lay in between. The CDR3 is 14 amino acids. CDR3 sequence reads: CASSLPVNPGELFF. For the CDR3, the DNA is TGTGCCAGCAGCCTCCCGGTTAATCCCGGGGAGCTGTTTTTT.

The rearrangement links TRBV5-4 to TRBJ2-3, with 7 bases aligning to TRBD1. This CDR3 contains 15 residues. J lost 3 bases, V lost 3 bases, and 7 bases had no gene match. Germline-derived CDR1 and CDR2 are SGHNT and YYREEE (reference sequence). The CDR3: CASSSRDSLTDTQYF. The CDR3 DNA reads TGTGCCAGCAGCTCCCGGGACAGTCTTACAGATACGCAGTATTTT.